Following are 8 T cell receptor beta chains from one sample sequenced in a study of response to subunit inactivated influenza vaccine. In TCRdb, the RT-PCR reads were re-called with MiXCR into one record per CDR3 protein. The top ten clones hold under 15% of a sample with approximately 530,000 distinct CDR3 sequences, under 8.5% of them seen once. Source: PBMCs from blood, taken less than 30 months after vaccination. These receptors were obtained from a man in his fifties or sixties who received an inactivated influenza vaccine.

This clonotype was picked up a small number of times. J is TRBJ1-3 and V is TRBV11-3; TRBD1 might be the D (6 bases). This CDR3 is 16 amino acids long. Per the germline V gene, CDR1 is SGHNT and CDR2 is YENEEA. V was cut by 7 bases and J by 7 bases, with 23 bases left in between. In DNA, the CDR3 is TGTGCCAGCACGCTTCGACCCCCGACAGGCTGGAACACCATATATTTT. Protein: CASTLRPPTGWNTIYF. Variable domain in full (rest from reference TRBV11-3 and TRBJ1-3): EAGVVQSPRYKIIEKKQPVAFWCNPISGHNTLYWYLQNLGQGPELLIRYENEEAVDDSQLPKDRFSAERLKGVDSTLKIQPAELGDSAVYLCASTLRPPTGWNTIYFGEGSWLTVV.

CDR3 nucleotides: TGTGCCATCAGTGAATCCCTCTTTTCTTACACTGAAGCTTTCTTT. It is translated as CAISESLFSYTEAFF. The gene calls are TRBV10-3 and TRBJ1-1; unclear D gene. V lost 3 bases and J lost 3, with 14 bases in between. The CDR3 runs 15 residues. Germline-derived CDR1 and CDR2 are ENHRY and SYGVKD.

This chain links TRBV24-1 with TRBJ2-1; D remains ambiguous. Between the trimmed V and J ends, which lost 3 bases and 7 bases, there was a span of 6 bases. Germline V gene data show CDR1 as KGHDR and CDR2 as SFDVKD. The CDR3 spans 12 residues. CDR3 sequence (DNA): TGTGCCACCAGTGATGGGTATAATGAGCAGTTCTTC. Translated, it gives CATSDGYNEQFF.

The chain joins TRBV7-8 to TRBJ2-5, with 7 bases that match TRBD2. Trimming at V came to 1 base and at J to 5 bases, leaving 10 bases not matched to a gene. The CDR3 has 16 residues. Per the germline V gene, CDR1 is SGHVS and CDR2 is FQNEAQ. For the CDR3, the DNA is TGTGCCAGCAGCTTAGAAGCATACCGGACTAGGGAGACCCAGTACTTC. It specifies CASSLEAYRTRETQYF.

This clonotype showed up just a few times. The rearrangement uses TRBV7-9 and TRBJ2-7, with D unresolved. With 2 bases removed from V and 2 bases from J, the gap between germline ends came to 13 bases. The CDR3 runs 15 residues. Per germline, CDR1 SEHNR and CDR2 FQNEAQ (reference sequence). The CDR3 nucleotides read TGTGCCAGCAGCTTATACTTGTCCGGAGCCTACGAGCAGTACTTC. As protein: CASSLYLSGAYEQYF.

The table lists this clonotype with many counts. The chain couples TRBV5-1 to TRBJ2-2, with D maybe TRBD1 (5 bases). The V gene's germline CDR1 is SGHRS and CDR2 YFSETQ. The ends were cut back, 4 bases at V and 2 bases at J, with 12 bases in the middle. The CDR3 has 15 amino acids. CDR3 sequence (DNA): TGCGCCAGCAGCCAACGGACACTAAACACCGGGGAGCTGTTTTTT. As protein: CASSQRTLNTGELFF.

V gene TRBV29-1 combines with J gene TRBJ2-7; TRBD1 aligns across 7 bases. Trimming removed 0 bases from V and 5 bases from J; junction bases left unmatched: 4. Germline V gives CDR1 SQVTM, CDR2 ANQGSEA. The CDR3 is 13 amino acids. CDR3 residues: CSVEDPTGHEQYF. The CDR3 DNA follows: TGCAGCGTTGAAGATCCGACAGGGCACGAGCAGTACTTC.

This clonotype has a handful of counts. The gene calls are TRBV6-2 or TRBV6-3 and TRBJ2-2, with D tentatively TRBD2 (6 bases). The germline CDR1 and CDR2 sequences are MNHEY and SVGEGT. V was cut by 11 bases and J by 6 bases, with 13 bases left in between. This CDR3 has 12 residues. The CDR3 sequence: CAARPGAGELFF. CDR3 in DNA: TGTGCCGCCAGACCGGGGGCCGGGGAGCTGTTTTTT.